The 29 T cell receptor beta chains listed next were all sequenced from one sample in a study of cytomegalovirus exposure and HLA in healthy donors. Method: immunoSEQ multiplex PCR; TCRdb's copy keeps in-frame clones and lacks some. The sample contains 190,000 or so clones, 65% to 90% of which appear only once. Specimen: PBMCs. The receptors shown here come from a woman in her 30s in good health and CMV-seropositive.

The chain uses TRBV15 and TRBJ2-7; D is perhaps TRBD2 (5 bases). The CDR3 has 15 residues. Germline assignment: CDR1 LNHNV and CDR2 YYDKDF (reference sequence). V lost 0 bases and J 0 bases, leaving 9 bases between the germline ends. DNA for the CDR3: TGTGCCACCAGCAGAGATGGAGGCAGCTCCTACGAGCAGTACTTC. Translation: CATSRDGGSSYEQYF.

The chain employs TRBV6-1 and TRBJ2-3; perhaps TRBD2 as D (6 bases). Germline V CDR1 and CDR2: MNHNS, SASEGT. This CDR3 region has 15 residues. Trimming took off 2 bases at V and 4 bases at J, with 13 bases between the two ends. The CDR3 region has the DNA TGTGCCAGCAGTGAATACGGGAGTCTGCCAGATACGCAGTATTTT. Amino acid sequence: CASSEYGSLPDTQYF.

V is TRBV7-2 and J is TRBJ1-2; D may be TRBD1 (6 bases). Germline assignment: CDR1 SGHTA and CDR2 FQGNSA. V dropped 3 bases and J dropped 0 bases, with 8 bases sitting between them. The CDR3 spans 14 residues. The CDR3 DNA reads TGTGCCAGCAGCTTTGGGACAACTAACTATGGCTACACCTTC. It translates to CASSFGTTNYGYTF.

This sequence joins TRBV6-5 and TRBJ1-5; D unresolved. V was pared by 0 bases and J by 0 bases, with 9 bases between. Germline values: CDR1 MNHEY, CDR2 SVGAGI. The CDR3 contains 16 residues. CDR3 sequence reads: CASSYSPGNSNQPQHF. The DNA of the CDR3 is TGTGCCAGCAGTTACTCCCCCGGGAATAGCAATCAGCCCCAGCATTTT.

The chain uses TRBV2 and TRBJ1-3; D call uncertain. CDR1 SNHLY and CDR2 FYNNEI come from the germline V gene. Trimming pared 6 bases from V and 3 bases from J, leaving 12 bases between. The CDR3 is 14 amino acids. Written as DNA, the CDR3 is TGTGCCAGCAGGCGGAGGGCTTATGGAAACACCATATATTTT. Amino acids: CASRRRAYGNTIYF. Together with reference TRBV2 and TRBJ1-3, the CDR3 gives the full variable domain: EPEVTQTPSHQVTQMGQEVILRCVPISNHLYFYWYRQILGQKVEFLVSFYNNEISEKSEIFDDQFSVERPDGSNFTLKIRSTKLEDSAMYFCASRRRAYGNTIYFGEGSWLTVV.

J is TRBJ2-1 and V is TRBV11-3, with 9 bases aligning to TRBD2. CDR1 SGHNT and CDR2 YENEEA come from the germline V gene. Germline trimming cut 4 bases from V and 13 bases from J; bases unmatched to any gene: 11. The CDR3 is 14 residues long. CDR3 residues: CASSSPSLAGRQFF. In nucleotides, the CDR3 is TGTGCCAGCAGCTCTCCGTCGCTAGCGGGACGTCAGTTCTTC.

This clone turned up a few times. V gene TRBV5-6 combines with J gene TRBJ2-2, with 8 positions matching TRBD2. The CDR3 consists of 15 residues. The V gene's germline CDR1 is SGHDT and CDR2 YYEEEE. The V segment lost 2 bases and the J segment 5 bases; nucleotides outside the gene matches: 5. The CDR3 nucleotides are TGTGCCAGCAGCTTTGGGGCTAGCGGGACCGGGGAGCTGTTTTTT. It specifies CASSFGASGTGELFF. Full variable domain (outside the CDR3, taken from reference TRBV5-6 and TRBJ2-2): DAGVTQSPTHLIKTRGQQVTLRCSPKSGHDTVSWYQQALGQGPQFIFQYYEEEERQRGNFPDRFSGHQFPNYSSELNVNALLLGDSALYLCASSFGASGTGELFFGEGSRLTVL.

The rearrangement links TRBV6-1 to TRBJ1-2; perhaps TRBD1 as D (6 bases). Trimming left V 6 bases short and J 4 bases short, with 6 bases between. The CDR3 contains 11 residues. CDR1 and CDR2 (germline): MNHNS, SASEGT. The CDR3, as DNA: TGTGCCAGCAGGACAGGCTATGGCTACACCTTC. This translates into CASRTGYGYTF.

V and J are TRBV11-3 and TRBJ2-1; perhaps TRBD1 as D (5 bases). With 1 base removed from V and 7 bases from J, the gap between germline ends came to 8 bases. This CDR3 comprises 13 residues. The germline gives CDR1 SGHNT, CDR2 YENEEA. The CDR3: CASSLGQLNEQFF. CDR3 nucleotides: TGTGCCAGCAGCTTAGGACAGCTGAATGAGCAGTTCTTC.

V usage is TRBV6-1 and J usage is TRBJ1-1; TRBD1 matches 7 bases. The CDR3 sequence is 17 residues long. The germline V gene encodes CDR1 MNHNS and CDR2 SASEGT. Trimming removed 1 base from V and 0 bases from J; junction bases left unmatched: 8. The CDR3 loop reads CASSEDPSGQLNTEAFF. The CDR3 DNA reads TGTGCCAGCAGTGAAGACCCCTCGGGACAGCTGAACACTGAAGCTTTCTTT.

The rearrangement uses TRBV5-1 and TRBJ1-1, with 8 bases fitting TRBD1. The CDR3 is 13 amino acids. Losses at the gene ends were 4 bases for V and 4 bases for J; bases not matched to a gene: 3. CDR1 and CDR2 (germline): SGHRS, YFSETQ. The CDR3 reads CASSTQGATEAFF. DNA of the CDR3: TGCGCCAGCAGCACTCAGGGGGCCACTGAAGCTTTCTTT. The full variable domain, with the rest looked up from reference TRBV5-1 and TRBJ1-1, is KAGVTQTPRYLIKTRGQQVTLSCSPISGHRSVSWYQQTPGQGLQFLFEYFSETQRNKGNFPGRFSGRQFSNSRSEMNVSTLELGDSALYLCASSTQGATEAFFGQGTRLTVV.

The chain employs TRBV9 and TRBJ2-7; no reliable D call. Germline assignment: CDR1 SGDLS and CDR2 YYNGEE. This CDR3 has 15 amino acids. V shed 3 bases and J shed 0 bases, with 13 bases lying between them. The CDR3 region is CASSEDIHHSYEQYF. The CDR3 coding sequence is TGTGCCAGCAGCGAAGACATTCATCACTCCTACGAGCAGTACTTC.

J is TRBJ2-7 and V is TRBV6-5, with D tentatively TRBD1 (5 bases). In germline, CDR1 is MNHEY, CDR2 SVGAGI. Trimming took off 2 bases at V and 6 bases at J, with 20 bases between the two ends. CDR3 length: 16 residues. CDR3 nucleotides: TGTGCCAGCAGTTACGGGCGCAGGGAATCATCGTTCGAGCAGTACTTC. This codes for CASSYGRRESSFEQYF.

V gene TRBV6-5 combines with J gene TRBJ2-7; 10 positions match TRBD1. CDR1 is MNHEY and CDR2 is SVGAGI in the germline V gene. The ends lost 5 bases at V and 4 bases at J; junction bases unmatched: 8. This CDR3 region has 15 residues. CDR3 in amino acids: CASSLAGTGAYEQYF. DNA of the CDR3: TGTGCCAGCAGTCTAGCCGGGACAGGGGCTTACGAGCAGTACTTC.

The rearrangement uses TRBV6-5 and TRBJ2-2; D is uncertain. CDR3 size: 14 residues. Per the germline V gene, CDR1 is MNHEY and CDR2 is SVGAGI. Trimming took 4 bases from V and 5 from J, leaving 11 bases between them. The CDR3 coding sequence is TGTGCCAGCAGTTTCGATCGGTTAACCGGGGAGCTGTTTTTT. Amino acid sequence: CASSFDRLTGELFF.

The V gene is TRBV29-1, the J gene TRBJ1-4, with TRBD1 as a possible D gene (6 bases). Deletions cut 6 bases from V and 1 base from J, with 12 bases between. Looked up from germline, CDR1 is SQVTM and CDR2 is ANQGSEA. CDR3 size: 14 residues. In DNA form, the CDR3 reads TGCAGCGTCGACCCGACAGGAACTAATGAAAAACTGTTTTTT. Its protein product is CSVDPTGTNEKLFF.

V is TRBV13 and J is TRBJ2-7, with 7 bases identical to TRBD1. The germline V gene encodes CDR1 PRHDT and CDR2 FYEKMQ (reference sequence). Trimming at V came to 5 bases and at J to 6 bases, leaving 10 bases not matched to a gene. The CDR3 is 14 residues long. The CDR3 sequence is CASSQRQGVTEQYF. Written as DNA, the CDR3 is TGTGCCAGCAGCCAGAGACAGGGAGTGACCGAGCAGTACTTC.

This rearrangement joins TRBV30 to TRBJ1-5; possible D gene TRBD1, 5 bases. Trimming stripped 3 bases from V and 0 bases from J, with 6 bases between. This CDR3 spans 13 amino acids. Germline CDR1 GTSNPN, CDR2 SVGIG (reference sequence). The CDR3 region is CAWRQDSNQPQHF. As DNA, the CDR3 is TGTGCCTGGAGACAGGATAGCAATCAGCCCCAGCATTTT.

For the CDR3, the DNA is TGTGCCAGTAGTTTTGCGGGAGTTAGGGATGAGCAGTTCTTC. This codes for CASSFAGVRDEQFF. The rearrangement uses TRBV19 and TRBJ2-1; TRBD2 aligns across 7 bases. This CDR3 contains 14 residues. Germline V gene data show CDR1 as LNHDA and CDR2 as SQIVND (reference sequence). Germline trimming cut 5 bases from V and 8 bases from J; bases unmatched to any gene: 9.

The chain couples TRBV9 to TRBJ2-2, with 9 bases lining up with TRBD1. The length of the CDR3 is 15 residues. After removal of 0 bases from V and 5 bases from J, the junction contained 2 bases not matched to a gene. Germline CDR1 reads SGDLS; CDR2 reads YYNGEE. For the CDR3, the DNA is TGTGCCAGCAGCGTAGGGACAGGGGAAACCGGGGAGCTGTTTTTT. Translation: CASSVGTGETGELFF.

The chain is built from TRBV15 and TRBJ2-7, with 8 bases fitting TRBD2. The CDR3 consists of 15 residues. After removal of 1 base from V and 0 bases from J, the junction contained 2 bases not matched to a gene. The germline CDR1 and CDR2 sequences are LNHNV and YYDKDF (reference sequence). DNA of the CDR3: TGTGCCACCAGCAGAGTGAGCGGGAGCTCCTACGAGCAGTACTTC. It is translated as CATSRVSGSSYEQYF.

Details on this clone: Other DNA variants within this sample encode the same CDR3. This rearrangement joins TRBV28 to TRBJ2-7, with D maybe TRBD1 (5 bases). The germline CDR1 and CDR2 sequences are MDHEN and SYDVKM. The CDR3 has 12 amino acids. Trimming pared 3 bases from V and 4 bases from J, leaving 7 bases between. The CDR3 sequence: CASSFRGYEQYF. CDR3 in DNA: TGTGCCAGCAGTTTTAGGGGATACGAGCAGTACTTC.

The CDR3 DNA reads TGCGCCAGCGCTACCTCCGGGACAGAAGAGACCCAGTACTTC. Translating gives CASATSGTEETQYF. The gene calls are TRBV5-1 and TRBJ2-5; 7 nucleotides match TRBD1. J was trimmed by 3 bases and V by 7 bases; bases with no gene match: 9. The CDR3 has 14 residues. Looked up from germline, CDR1 is SGHRS and CDR2 is YFSETQ.

This clone occurred a few times. J is TRBJ2-7 and V is TRBV5-1; TRBD1 matches 9 bases. CDR1 is SGHRS and CDR2 is YFSETQ in the germline V gene. J lost 3 bases, V lost 1 base, and 8 bases had no gene match. The CDR3 runs 16 residues. CDR3 loop: CASSLTTGQGLYEQYF. The CDR3, as DNA: TGCGCCAGCAGCTTGACTACGGGACAGGGCCTCTACGAGCAGTACTTC.

This clone showed up just a few times. The rearrangement links TRBV7-3 to TRBJ2-7; D perhaps matches TRBD2 (7 bases). Germline V lookup: CDR1 SGHTA, CDR2 FQGTGA. Trimming shortened V by 0 bases and J by 5 bases, and 8 bases separated the two germline ends. The CDR3 is 13 residues long. The CDR3 here is CASSLTGGHEQYF. The CDR3 DNA follows: TGTGCCAGCAGCTTAACGGGGGGGCACGAGCAGTACTTC.

The J gene is TRBJ1-5, the V gene TRBV6-5; 8 bases are a match to TRBD1. V lost 0 bases to trimming and J lost 3 bases; unmatched junction nucleotides: 4. Germline V CDR1 and CDR2: MNHEY, SVGAGI. This CDR3 has 16 residues. CDR3 sequence: CASSYSAGGLNQPQHF. CDR3 in DNA: TGTGCCAGCAGTTACTCAGCAGGGGGCCTCAATCAGCCCCAGCATTTT.

The J gene is TRBJ1-2, the V gene TRBV28, with D possibly being TRBD1 (5 bases). Germline values: CDR1 MDHEN, CDR2 SYDVKM. Trimming pared 4 bases from V and 4 bases from J, leaving 13 bases between. The CDR3 contains 14 residues. The DNA for the CDR3 is TGTGCCAGCAGTTCCCCCTACAGGCCCTATGGCTACACCTTC. This codes for CASSSPYRPYGYTF.

The chain joins TRBV7-8 to TRBJ2-7; D is unresolved. The CDR3 is 14 residues long. V was clipped by 5 bases and J by 0 bases, with 11 bases between them. In germline, CDR1 is SGHVS, CDR2 FQNEAQ. The CDR3 loop reads CASSPTAYSYEQYF. The CDR3 DNA sequence: TGTGCCAGCAGCCCTACAGCATACTCCTACGAGCAGTACTTC.

The chain is built from TRBV27 and TRBJ2-2; D remains ambiguous. CDR3 length: 15 residues. Germline V CDR1 and CDR2: MNHEY, SMNVEV (reference sequence). Trimming removed 3 bases from V and 7 bases from J, with 15 bases in between. The CDR3 loop reads CASSFRPARGGELFF. The CDR3 DNA follows: TGTGCCAGCAGTTTTCGTCCAGCCCGAGGCGGGGAGCTGTTTTTT.